These 6 T cell receptor beta chains were all obtained from the same sample, sequenced in a study of blood T cell repertoires in COVID-19. Only in-frame clones appear in the TCRdb table, and some are missing; sequencing was by immunoSEQ multiplex PCR. Of some 110,000 clones in the sample, around 81% are singletons; the top ten hold less than 45%. Input material: peripheral blood. The receptors were gathered from a man aged 80 or over with acute or convalescent COVID-19.

The CDR3, as DNA: TGTGCCAGCAGCGTAGAGCTAGCGGGGAACACAGATACGCAGTATTTT. Its protein product is CASSVELAGNTDTQYF. The chain combines TRBV9 with TRBJ2-3; 9 bases are a match to TRBD2. CDR1 SGDLS and CDR2 YYNGEE come from the germline V gene. Losses at the gene ends were 0 bases for V and 2 bases for J; bases not matched to a gene: 4. The CDR3 contains 16 residues.

This clone came up a few times. The CDR3 region has the DNA TGTGCCAGCAGTTCCACAGGGGAGAACTATGGCTACACCTTC. Amino acid sequence: CASSSTGENYGYTF. The chain carries TRBV5-4 and TRBJ1-2, with 7 bases aligning to TRBD1. With V trimmed by 5 bases and J by 2 bases, 6 bases remained unmatched. CDR1 is SGHNT and CDR2 is YYREEE in the germline V gene (reference sequence). The CDR3 sequence is 14 residues long.

The CDR3 DNA is TGTGCCAGCAGCTCCCTCTTGGGTAGCGGGAGCTCCTACAATGAGCAGTTCTTC. It specifies CASSSLLGSGSSYNEQFF. V usage is TRBV11-2 and J usage is TRBJ2-1; TRBD2 aligns across 9 bases. From germline, CDR1 is SGHAT and CDR2 FQNNGV. V lost 4 bases to trimming and J lost 0 bases; unmatched junction nucleotides: 10. This CDR3 is built from 18 residues.

This clone was picked up one time. The J gene is TRBJ1-2, the V gene TRBV28, with a weak D call TRBD1 (5 bases). V was shortened by 5 bases and J by 4 bases, with 17 bases between the two germline ends. This CDR3 is 15 amino acids long. Germline loops: CDR1 MDHEN, CDR2 SYDVKM. CDR3 bases: TGTGCCAGCAGTCAACGCCAGCCTAGGGGCTATGGCTACACCTTC. Amino acid sequence: CASSQRQPRGYGYTF.

A few counts support this clone. The gene calls are TRBV6-5 and TRBJ2-3; TRBD2 matches 13 bases. Germline values: CDR1 MNHEY, CDR2 SVGAGI. Losses at the gene ends were 6 bases for V and 7 bases for J; bases not matched to a gene: 4. The CDR3 totals 14 residues. CDR3 loop: CASSRTSGRYTQYF. The CDR3 bases are TGTGCCAGCAGCAGGACTAGCGGGAGATATACGCAGTATTTT.

This chain joins TRBV28 and TRBJ1-5; tentatively, D is TRBD1 (5 bases). The CDR3 is made up of 15 amino acids. The V end lost 5 bases, the J end lost 5 bases, and 16 bases lay between the germline ends. CDR1 MDHEN and CDR2 SYDVKM come from the germline V gene. CDR3 sequence reads: CASSQDIEEYQPQHF. For the CDR3, the DNA is TGTGCCAGCAGTCAGGACATAGAGGAGTATCAGCCCCAGCATTTT.